What follows is one T cell receptor (beta chain) and its context. Different DNA sequences within this sample yield the same CDR3. Germline lookup yields CDR1 MNHEY and CDR2 SMNVEV (reference sequence). This CDR3 comprises 13 residues. V was clipped by 5 bases and J by 2 bases, with 9 bases between them. This sample stems from a study of blood T cell repertoires in COVID-19. Study summary: From the United States, Italy and Spain came samples of acute and convalescent COVID-19. T cells, B-cell-depleted T cells, or PBMCs supplied cDNA or gDNA.

In the original workflow: Amplification with reference gene primers provided the estimates of nucleated cell counts. The method was immunoSEQ multiplex PCR; TCRdb's version includes in-frame clones alone and lacks a portion of them. That table furnishes V, J and clone size, whereas the DNA furnished D and trimming. Counted here are approximately 150,000 clones, around 84% occurring once; the ten biggest clones make up under 3%. A Seattle source enrolled patients during active infection and followed them longitudinally. This TCR came from a woman of 80 years or more with COVID-19, enrolled during active disease. The J gene is TRBJ1-1, the V gene TRBV27; D unresolved. The sample comprised peripheral blood. The CDR3 region is CASSRTVNTEAFF. DNA for the CDR3: TGTGCCAGCAGTAGAACAGTTAACACTGAAGCTTTCTTT.